The present entry profiles one TCR beta chain with its context. Its antigen is still unknown. V lost 5 bases to trimming and J lost 6 bases, with 10 bases between them. The CDR3 spans 11 residues. Germline lookup yields CDR1 SQVTM and CDR2 ANQGSEA. This specimen comes from a study of a mutant IDH1 vaccine in newly diagnosed glioma. Measured with immunoSEQ multiplex PCR; TCRdb has only the in-frame clones, and not every one. The table includes about 61,000 clones, 80% detected once. Time point meaning: week 11, during vaccination. Doses consisted of 300 ug of mutant IDH1 20-mer peptide each, paired with topical imiquimod.

The TCR comes from a man aged 50 or older with glioma. The input for sequencing was PBMCs, taken from a glioma patient whose treatment included an IDH1 peptide vaccine. This chain links TRBV29-1 with TRBJ1-2; D perhaps matches TRBD1 (6 bases). CDR3 sequence reads: CSVSGVDGYTF. Written as DNA, the CDR3 is TGCAGCGTTTCAGGGGTCGATGGCTACACCTTC.